A selection of T cell receptor beta chains follows, all from one sample in a study of OX40 agonist ivuxolimab in advanced cancers. The table came from immunoSEQ multiplex PCR; TCRdb's copy has only in-frame clones and leaves some out. Found here are 30,000 to 40,000 clones, approximately 78% of them singletons; the top ten hold about 2.7%. Sequencing was performed on CD4+ or CD8+ T cells sorted from blood, taken in a trial of the OX40 agonist ivuxolimab. These receptors all stem from an adult with an advanced solid tumor such as melanoma, head and neck, liver or kidney cancer. Both conserved end residues are part of each CDR3. A D gene is named only where the DNA matches it firmly. Clone size is shown for a subset of rows, as once, few, many or a class of expanded clone.

V gene	J gene	D gene	clone size	CDR3 DNA	CDR3 protein
TRBV7-3	TRBJ2-3	-	-	TGTGCCAGCAGCTTAACGGGACAAGAAAGGGATACGCAGTATTTT	CASSLTGQERDTQYF
TRBV5-4	TRBJ1-5	-	-	TGTGCCAGCAGCCAGGTCCTCCTTATCAATCAGCCCCAGCATTTT	CASSQVLLINQPQHF
TRBV5-5	TRBJ2-1	-	-	TGTGCCAGCATCCACACAGGGAACTCCTACAATGAGCAGTTCTTC	CASIHTGNSYNEQFF
TRBV7-2	TRBJ2-7	TRBD1	-	TGTGCCAGCAGCTCCGGGACAGGGGGTTTCTACGAGCAGTACTTC	CASSSGTGGFYEQYF
TRBV7-2	TRBJ1-5	-	-	TGTGCCAGCAGCTTAGGAGCAAATCAGCCCCAGCATTTT	CASSLGANQPQHF
TRBV18	TRBJ2-1	-	-	TGTGCCAGCTCCCTAGCTTTAAATGAGCAGTTCTTC	CASSLALNEQFF
TRBV5-1	TRBJ1-1	-	few	TGCGCCAGCAGCTTGTCCGCGGGGTCCACTGAAGCTTTCTTT	CASSLSAGSTEAFF
TRBV7-9	TRBJ1-6	-	-	TGTGCCAGCAGCTCACAATTTGTAACCCTCCACTTT	CASSSQFVTLHF
TRBV5-1	TRBJ2-7	-	-	TGCGCCAGCAGCTTGGTCGGCTACGAGCAGTACTTC	CASSLVGYEQYF
TRBV9	TRBJ1-2	TRBD1	-	TGTGCCAGCAGCTCGACAGGGAACTATGGCTACACCTTC	CASSSTGNYGYTF
TRBV30	TRBJ1-5	-	-	TGTGCCTGGAGCGCTTTTGCTGGGCAGCCAGAAAATCAGCCCCAGCATTTT	CAWSAFAGQPENQPQHF
TRBV4-1	TRBJ2-7	-	-	TGCGCCAGCAGCCTCCGGAGAGTAGACGAGCAGTGCTTC	CASSLRRVDEQCF
TRBV7-8	TRBJ2-7	-	few	TGTGCCAGCAGCTTAGTGTCTGGCGGGATCCCCTACGAGCAGTACTTC	CASSLVSGGIPYEQYF
TRBV6-5	TRBJ1-2	TRBD1	few	TGTGCCAGCAGTTACGACAGGGAAGCGGATGGCTACACCTTC	CASSYDREADGYTF
TRBV6-6	TRBJ1-1	TRBD1	-	TGTGCCAGCAGTCCCCAGGGACAGGAGAACACTGAAGCTTTCTTT	CASSPQGQENTEAFF
TRBV5-6	TRBJ2-7	TRBD1	-	TGTGCCAGCAGCGGACGACAGGGGATCTACGAGCAGTACTTC	CASSGRQGIYEQYF
TRBV5-6	TRBJ1-4	-	-	TGTGCCAGCAGCTTTTGGGAGACTAATGAAAAACTGTTTTTT	CASSFWETNEKLFF
TRBV27	TRBJ1-5	-	-	TGTGCCAGCAGTCTCCTGGGTGATCAGCCCCAGCATTTT	CASSLLGDQPQHF
TRBV28	TRBJ2-1	-	once	TGTGCCAGCAGGGACCGGGACCGCCGGATCAATGAGCAGTTCTTC	CASRDRDRRINEQFF
TRBV13	TRBJ2-1	-	-	TGTGCCAGCAGCTTTAGGTTGTCACGATTAGGTGATGAGCAGTTCTTC	CASSFRLSRLGDEQFF
TRBV28	TRBJ1-6	-	-	TGTGCCAGCAGTTTACCTTGGCAGGGCGGGTCACCCCTCCACTTT	CASSLPWQGGSPLHF
TRBV6-1	TRBJ2-2	-	-	TGTGCCAGCAGCCCCCAGAGGGAGCTGTTTTTT	CASSPQRELFF
TRBV6-1	TRBJ2-1	-	-	TGTGCCAGCGGGGGCTTCGGGGAGCAGTTCTTC	CASGGFGEQFF
TRBV7-6	TRBJ2-1	-	-	TGTGCCAGCAGCTTAGTGGGCGAAGGGGGGGAGCAGTTCTTC	CASSLVGEGGEQFF
TRBV9	TRBJ2-1	TRBD1	-	TGTGCCAGCAGCGTAGACAGGGGGCTGGTAGATGAGCAGTTCTTC	CASSVDRGLVDEQFF
TRBV7-9	TRBJ2-2	-	once	TGTGCCAGCAGCTTAGACAGGTCGGTGAACACCGGGGAGCTGTTTTTT	CASSLDRSVNTGELFF
TRBV6-6	TRBJ2-7	TRBD1	-	TGTGCCAGCTCTCGGACAGGACTCTACGAGCAGTACTTC	CASSRTGLYEQYF
TRBV15	TRBJ2-3	TRBD1	-	TGTGCCACCAGCAGAGATCGGACAGGTGTGGATACGCAGTATTTT	CATSRDRTGVDTQYF
TRBV7-6	TRBJ2-5	TRBD2	-	TGTGCCAGCAGCCGGACTAGCCTTGCGGAAGAGCAGTACTTC	CASSRTSLAEEQYF